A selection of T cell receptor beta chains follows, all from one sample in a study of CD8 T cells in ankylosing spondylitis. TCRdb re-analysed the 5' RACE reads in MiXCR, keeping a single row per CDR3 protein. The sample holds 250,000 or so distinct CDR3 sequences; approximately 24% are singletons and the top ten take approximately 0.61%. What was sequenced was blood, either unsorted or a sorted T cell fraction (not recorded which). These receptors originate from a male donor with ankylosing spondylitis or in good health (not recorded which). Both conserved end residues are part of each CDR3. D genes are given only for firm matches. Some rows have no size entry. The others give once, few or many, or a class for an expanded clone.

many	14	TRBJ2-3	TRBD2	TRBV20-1	CSAPTSGGSDTQYF	TGCAGTGCACCAACTAGCGGGGGATCAGATACGCAGTATTTT
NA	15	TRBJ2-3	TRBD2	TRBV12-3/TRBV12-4	CASSPLSGGAYTQYF	TGTGCCAGCAGTCCCCTCAGCGGGGGGGCGTATACGCAGTATTTT
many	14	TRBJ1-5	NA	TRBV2	CASSGDGRNQPQHF	TGTGCCAGCAGTGGGGACGGACGCAATCAGCCCCAGCATTTT
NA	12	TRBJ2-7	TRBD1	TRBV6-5	CASRVQGNEQYF	TGTGCCAGCAGGGTACAGGGGAACGAGCAGTACTTC
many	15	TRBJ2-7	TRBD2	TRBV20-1	CSAPGAGGGSYEQYF	TGCAGTGCTCCAGGAGCGGGGGGAGGGTCCTACGAGCAGTACTTC
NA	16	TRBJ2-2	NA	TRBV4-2	CASSQGPLTFTGELFF	TGTGCCAGCAGCCAAGGACCGCTTACCTTCACCGGGGAGCTGTTTTTT
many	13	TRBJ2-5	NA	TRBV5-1	CASSLSLQETQYF	TGCGCCAGCAGCTTGAGCCTCCAAGAGACCCAGTACTTC
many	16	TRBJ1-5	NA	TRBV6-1	CASSDYVRYSNQPQHF	TGTGCCAGCAGTGATTACGTCAGGTATAGCAATCAGCCCCAGCATTTT
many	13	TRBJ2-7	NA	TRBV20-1	CSARKDRIYEQYF	TGCAGTGCTCGTAAGGACCGCATTTACGAGCAGTACTTC
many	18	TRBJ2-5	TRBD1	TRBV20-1	CSARGDRGLRVQWETQYF	TGCAGTGCTAGAGGGGACAGGGGGCTTCGGGTACAATGGGAGACCCAGTACTTC
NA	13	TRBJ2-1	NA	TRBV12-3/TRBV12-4	CASSTWSHNEQFF	TGTGCCAGCAGTACATGGTCCCACAATGAGCAGTTCTTC
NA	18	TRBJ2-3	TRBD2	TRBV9	CASSDPSGGAPFPNTQYF	TGTGCCAGCAGCGATCCGAGCGGGGGGGCTCCCTTCCCAAATACGCAGTATTTT
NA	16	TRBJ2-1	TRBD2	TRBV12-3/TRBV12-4	CASSSTTGGGYNEQFF	TGTGCCAGCAGTTCAACTACGGGGGGGGGCTACAATGAGCAGTTCTTC
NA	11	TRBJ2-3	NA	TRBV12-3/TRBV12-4	CATRFTDTQYF	TGTGCCACGCGGTTCACAGATACGCAGTATTTT
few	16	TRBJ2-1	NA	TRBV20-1	CSAKRAGDRTYNEQFF	TGCAGTGCTAAGCGTGCGGGGGACAGAACCTACAATGAGCAGTTCTTC
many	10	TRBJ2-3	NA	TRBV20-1	CSPYPDTQYF	TGCAGTCCGTATCCAGATACGCAGTATTTT
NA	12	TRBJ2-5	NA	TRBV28	CASGTSRETQYF	TGTGCCAGCGGGACGTCGCGGGAGACCCAGTACTTC
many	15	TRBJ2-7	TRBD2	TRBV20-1	CSAPAGGPSTYEQYF	TGCAGTGCCCCAGCGGGGGGCCCCAGCACCTACGAGCAGTACTTC